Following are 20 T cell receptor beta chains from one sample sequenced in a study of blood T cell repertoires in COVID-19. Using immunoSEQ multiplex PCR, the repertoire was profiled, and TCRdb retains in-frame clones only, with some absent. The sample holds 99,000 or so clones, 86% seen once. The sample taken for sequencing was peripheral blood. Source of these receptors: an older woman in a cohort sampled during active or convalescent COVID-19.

CDR3 in DNA: TGTGCCAGCAGCTCTGCAGGACTAGCCGCGGGGACCCAGTACTTC. Its translation is CASSSAGLAAGTQYF. The chain combines TRBV7-2 with TRBJ2-5; TRBD2 matches 8 bases. CDR1 is SGHTA and CDR2 is FQGNSA in the germline V gene. The V and J ends lost 4 bases and 7 bases, in that order; junction bases with no gene match: 11. The CDR3 is 15 amino acids.

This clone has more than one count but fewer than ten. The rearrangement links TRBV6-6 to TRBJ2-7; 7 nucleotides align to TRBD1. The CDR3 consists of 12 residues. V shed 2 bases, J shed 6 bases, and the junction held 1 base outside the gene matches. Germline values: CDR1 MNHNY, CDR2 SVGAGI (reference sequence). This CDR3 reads CASSYDRVEQYF. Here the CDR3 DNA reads TGTGCCAGCAGTTACGACAGGGTCGAGCAGTACTTC.

CDR3 DNA: TGTGCCAGCAGACTTTCAGGGGGCCGAAGCACTGAAGCTTTCTTT. Protein product: CASRLSGGRSTEAFF. The chain combines TRBV3-1 (or the pseudogene TRBV3-2) with TRBJ1-1; 8 bases match TRBD1. The CDR3 spans 15 residues. The V segment lost 6 bases and the J segment 4 bases; nucleotides outside the gene matches: 10. Germline V gives CDR1 LGHDT, CDR2 YNNKEL (reference sequence).

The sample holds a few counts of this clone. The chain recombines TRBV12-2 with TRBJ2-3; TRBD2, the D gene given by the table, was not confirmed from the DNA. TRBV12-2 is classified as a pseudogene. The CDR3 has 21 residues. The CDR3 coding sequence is TGTGCAAGTCGCTTATGGGGGACTAGCGGGAAAACGGGGTCACGCACAGATACGCAGTATTTT. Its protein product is CASRLWGTSGKTGSRTDTQYF.

CDR3 bases: TGTGCCAGCAGCGGGACGGGACTAGCCCCGGATACGCAGTATTTT. It yields the protein CASSGTGLAPDTQYF. This chain links TRBV6-5 with TRBJ2-3, with 9 positions matching TRBD2. The V and J ends lost 6 bases and 6 bases, in that order; junction bases with no gene match: 10. The CDR3 contains 15 residues. In germline, CDR1 is MNHEY, CDR2 SVGAGI.

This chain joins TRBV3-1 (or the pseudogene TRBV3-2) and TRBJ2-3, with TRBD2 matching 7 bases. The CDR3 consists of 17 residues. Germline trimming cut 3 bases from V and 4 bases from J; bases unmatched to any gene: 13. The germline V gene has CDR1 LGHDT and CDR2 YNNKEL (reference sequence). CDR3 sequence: CASSHRYRAGAADTQYF. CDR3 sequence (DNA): TGTGCCAGCAGCCACAGGTACCGGGCGGGAGCAGCAGATACGCAGTATTTT.

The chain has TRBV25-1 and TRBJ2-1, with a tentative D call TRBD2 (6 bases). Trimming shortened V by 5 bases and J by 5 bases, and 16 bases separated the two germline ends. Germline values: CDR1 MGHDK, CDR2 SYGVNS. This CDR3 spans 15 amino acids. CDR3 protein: CASSKGLTNDNEQFF. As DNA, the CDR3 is TGTGCCAGCAGTAAGGGACTGACGAACGACAATGAGCAGTTCTTC.

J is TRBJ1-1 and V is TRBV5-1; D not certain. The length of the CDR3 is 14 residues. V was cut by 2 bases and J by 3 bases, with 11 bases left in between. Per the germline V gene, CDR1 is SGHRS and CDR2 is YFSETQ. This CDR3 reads CASSFQGVHTEAFF. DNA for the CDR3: TGCGCCAGCAGCTTTCAAGGAGTCCACACTGAAGCTTTCTTT. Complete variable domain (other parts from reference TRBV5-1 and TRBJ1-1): KAGVTQTPRYLIKTRGQQVTLSCSPISGHRSVSWYQQTPGQGLQFLFEYFSETQRNKGNFPGRFSGRQFSNSRSEMNVSTLELGDSALYLCASSFQGVHTEAFFGQGTRLTVV.

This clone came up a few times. CDR3: CASSLTDSTEAFF. CDR3 nucleotide sequence: TGCGCCAGCAGCTTGACCGATAGCACTGAAGCTTTCTTT. This sequence joins TRBV5-1 and TRBJ1-1; D not certain. The CDR3 is 13 amino acids. Trimming shortened V by 1 base and J by 4 bases, and 8 bases separated the two germline ends. Germline values: CDR1 SGHRS, CDR2 YFSETQ.

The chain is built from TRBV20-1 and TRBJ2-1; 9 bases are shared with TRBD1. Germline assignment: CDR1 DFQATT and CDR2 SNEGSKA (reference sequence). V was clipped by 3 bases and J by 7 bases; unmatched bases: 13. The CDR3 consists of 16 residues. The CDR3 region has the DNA TGCAGTGCTAGTAATAGTCACAGGGGGCGGCTAAATGAGCAGTTCTTC. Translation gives CSASNSHRGRLNEQFF.

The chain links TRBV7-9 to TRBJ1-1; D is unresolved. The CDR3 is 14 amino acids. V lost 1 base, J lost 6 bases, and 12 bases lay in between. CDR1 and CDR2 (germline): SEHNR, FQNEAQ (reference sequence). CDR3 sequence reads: CASSLVVPAAEAFF. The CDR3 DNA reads TGTGCCAGCAGCTTAGTCGTTCCGGCGGCTGAAGCTTTCTTT.

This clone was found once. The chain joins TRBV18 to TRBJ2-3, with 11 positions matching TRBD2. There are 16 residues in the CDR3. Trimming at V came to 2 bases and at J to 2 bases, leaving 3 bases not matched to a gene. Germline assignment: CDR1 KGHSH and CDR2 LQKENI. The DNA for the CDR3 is TGTGCCAGCTCACCATCTAGCGGGGGGTACACAGATACGCAGTATTTT. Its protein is CASSPSSGGYTDTQYF.

Here the CDR3 reads CASSIWPEDTQYF. CDR3 sequence (DNA): TGTGCCAGCAGCATCTGGCCCGAAGATACGCAGTATTTT. This chain links TRBV13 with TRBJ2-3; no clear D gene. The CDR3 loop spans 13 amino acids. CDR1 PRHDT and CDR2 FYEKMQ come from the germline V gene (reference sequence). Trimming stripped 5 bases from V and 5 bases from J, with 11 bases between. The full variable domain, its missing parts supplied by reference TRBV13 and TRBJ2-3, is AAGVIQSPRHLIKEKRETATLKCYPIPRHDTVYWYQQGPGQDPQFLISFYEKMQSDKGSIPDRFSAQQFSDYHSELNMSSLELGDSALYFCASSIWPEDTQYFGPGTRLTVL.

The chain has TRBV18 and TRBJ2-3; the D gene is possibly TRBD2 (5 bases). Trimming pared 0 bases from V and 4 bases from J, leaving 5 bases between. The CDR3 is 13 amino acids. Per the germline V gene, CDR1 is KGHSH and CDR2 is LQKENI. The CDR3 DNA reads TGTGCCAGCTCACCACCCGGGGCAGATACGCAGTATTTT. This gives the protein CASSPPGADTQYF.

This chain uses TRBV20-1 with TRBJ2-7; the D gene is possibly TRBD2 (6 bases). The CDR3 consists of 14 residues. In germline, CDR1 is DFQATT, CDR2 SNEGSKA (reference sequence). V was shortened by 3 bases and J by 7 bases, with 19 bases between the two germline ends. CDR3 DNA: TGCAGTGCTAGTTGGTCGACTATGGCGGGGGAGCAGTACTTC. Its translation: CSASWSTMAGEQYF.

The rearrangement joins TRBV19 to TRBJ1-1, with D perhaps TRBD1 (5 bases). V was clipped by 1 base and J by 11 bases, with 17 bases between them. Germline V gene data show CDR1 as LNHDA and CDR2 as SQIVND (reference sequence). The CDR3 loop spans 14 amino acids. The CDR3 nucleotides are TGTGCCAGTAGTATAGGCCCCGAAAGGGGTTGGGCTTTCTTT. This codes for CASSIGPERGWAFF.

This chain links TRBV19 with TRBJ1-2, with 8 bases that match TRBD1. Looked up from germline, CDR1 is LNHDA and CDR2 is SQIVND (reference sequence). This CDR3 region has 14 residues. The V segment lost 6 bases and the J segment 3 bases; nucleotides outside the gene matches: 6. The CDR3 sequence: CASRARGRDYGYTF. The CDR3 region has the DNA TGTGCCAGTAGGGCCAGGGGGCGCGACTATGGCTACACCTTC.

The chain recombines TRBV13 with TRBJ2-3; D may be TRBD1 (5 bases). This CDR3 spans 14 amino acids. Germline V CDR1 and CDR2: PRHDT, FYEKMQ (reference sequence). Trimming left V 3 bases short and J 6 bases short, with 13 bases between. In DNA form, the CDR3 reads TGTGCCAGCAGCTTTATCTCAGGGAAGGATACGCAGTATTTT. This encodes CASSFISGKDTQYF.

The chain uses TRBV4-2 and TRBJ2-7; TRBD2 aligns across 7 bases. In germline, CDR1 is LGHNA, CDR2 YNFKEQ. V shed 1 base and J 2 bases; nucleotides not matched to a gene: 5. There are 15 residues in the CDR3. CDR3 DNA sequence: TGTGCCAGCAGCCAAGTTGGGGGGAGGGCCTACGAGCAGTACTTC. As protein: CASSQVGGRAYEQYF.

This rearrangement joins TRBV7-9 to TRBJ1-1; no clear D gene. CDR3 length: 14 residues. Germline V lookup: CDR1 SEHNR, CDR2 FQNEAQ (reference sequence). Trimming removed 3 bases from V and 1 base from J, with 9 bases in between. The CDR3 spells CASSFVEGNTEAFF. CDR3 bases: TGTGCCAGCAGCTTTGTAGAGGGGAACACTGAAGCTTTCTTT.